The 25 T cell receptor beta chains presented below share a single source sample, sequenced in a study of coeliac disease. Clones were sequenced by immunoSEQ multiplex PCR, and TCRdb holds only the in-frame ones, with some missing. The sample includes some 4,000 clones, roughly three fifths of them seen just once. Sequencing input: lymphocytes from the gut lamina propria. The receptors stem from a man between 65 and 79 years old without celiac disease.

The chain carries TRBV7-6 and TRBJ1-4, with D perhaps matching TRBD1 (6 bases). Germline-derived CDR1 and CDR2 are SGHVS and FNYEAQ. The V end was cut by 1 base, the J end by 3 bases, with 9 bases between. The CDR3 runs to 15 residues. The DNA of the CDR3 is TGTGCCAGCAGCTTAGGGGGGCTCGCTAATGAAAAACTGTTTTTT. Residues: CASSLGGLANEKLFF.

There are a few counts of this clone. The chain combines TRBV18 with TRBJ2-3; TRBD2 might be the D (6 bases). Germline CDR1 KGHSH, CDR2 LQKENI. The CDR3 sequence is 14 residues long. Deletions cut 2 bases from V and 2 bases from J, with 8 bases between. This CDR3 is CASSPGGTTDTQYF. For the CDR3, the DNA is TGTGCCAGCTCACCAGGGGGGACCACAGATACGCAGTATTTT.

This clone was seen only a few times. This rearrangement joins TRBV5-1 to TRBJ1-6; maybe TRBD1 (5 bases). Germline loops: CDR1 SGHRS, CDR2 YFSETQ. CDR3 size: 14 residues. V gave up 0 bases and J gave up 7 bases, with 8 bases separating them. The CDR3: CASSLGGENSPLHF. The DNA of the CDR3 is TGCGCCAGCAGCTTGGGGGGCGAGAATTCACCCCTCCACTTT.

The chain couples TRBV7-9 to TRBJ1-2; possible D gene TRBD1, 5 bases. Between the trimmed V and J ends, which lost 5 bases and 7 bases, there was a span of 14 bases. This CDR3 has 13 residues. Germline V gives CDR1 SEHNR, CDR2 FQNEAQ (reference sequence). In DNA, the CDR3 is TGTGCCAGCAGCGACGGACAAAGCCTTGGCTACACCTTC. This sequence encodes CASSDGQSLGYTF.

This clone was recorded only once. The chain combines TRBV6-6 with TRBJ2-1; D may be TRBD2 (6 bases). Germline assignment: CDR1 MNHNY and CDR2 SVGAGI (reference sequence). V dropped 6 bases and J dropped 5 bases, with 17 bases sitting between them. CDR3 size: 15 residues. CDR3 in amino acids: CASRAGGTDDNEQFF. In nucleotides, the CDR3 is TGTGCCAGCAGGGCGGGCGGGACTGATGACAATGAGCAGTTCTTC.

V and J are TRBV28 and TRBJ2-7, with TRBD1 matching 8 bases. The V segment lost 5 bases and the J segment 2 bases; nucleotides outside the gene matches: 8. Germline V gene lookup returns CDR1 MDHEN and CDR2 SYDVKM. This CDR3 has 15 residues. CDR3 protein: CASSPWDRIAYEQYF. Here the CDR3 DNA reads TGTGCCAGCAGTCCCTGGGACAGGATCGCCTACGAGCAGTACTTC.

J is TRBJ1-2 and V is TRBV2; 8 nucleotides agree with TRBD1. The junction had 5 bases not matched to a gene; V was cut back by 3 bases and J by 5 bases. The CDR3 sequence is 14 residues long. Germline V lookup: CDR1 SNHLY, CDR2 FYNNEI. For the CDR3, the DNA is TGTGCCAGCAGTGAGCGGGGACAGGCGTATGGCTACACCTTC. It yields the protein CASSERGQAYGYTF.

This clone showed up just once. V usage is TRBV7-2 and J usage is TRBJ1-6, with 7 bases identical to TRBD1. Germline CDR1 is SGHTA and CDR2 is FQGNSA. With 5 bases clipped from V and 2 bases from J, the junction kept 3 bases outside the gene matches. This CDR3 has 15 amino acids. CDR3 sequence: CASSVGQAYNSPLHF. CDR3 coding DNA: TGTGCCAGCAGCGTCGGACAGGCCTATAATTCACCCCTCCACTTT.

This chain links TRBV10-3 with TRBJ2-3, with D possibly matching TRBD2 (5 bases). The CDR3 sequence is 14 residues long. The V gene's germline CDR1 is ENHRY and CDR2 SYGVKD. The CDR3 DNA is TGTGCGACGATGCAAGCGGACCACACAGATACGCAGTATTTT. This codes for CATMQADHTDTQYF.

V is TRBV5-1 and J is TRBJ1-4; 8 bases agree with TRBD1. V lost 3 bases and J lost 3; bases outside the gene matches: 16. This CDR3 spans 19 amino acids. CDR1 SGHRS and CDR2 YFSETQ come from the germline V gene. The CDR3 loop reads CASSSRTGFSSYSNEKLFF. The DNA for the CDR3 is TGCGCCAGCAGCTCCCGGACAGGGTTTAGTTCGTATTCTAATGAAAAACTGTTTTTT.

The chain uses TRBV28 and TRBJ2-7, with 7 bases that match TRBD1. Germline trimming cut 6 bases from V and 1 base from J; bases unmatched to any gene: 3. Germline V gene sequence: CDR1 MDHEN, CDR2 SYDVKM. The CDR3 is 13 residues long. CDR3 region: CASRGDSSYEQYF. The CDR3 nucleotides are TGTGCCAGCAGAGGGGACAGTTCCTACGAGCAGTACTTC.

The chain couples TRBV29-1 to TRBJ2-1; 8 bases line up with TRBD1. CDR1 SQVTM and CDR2 ANQGSEA come from the germline V gene. The CDR3 sequence is 12 residues long. The J segment lost 10 bases and the V segment lost 4 bases, leaving 6 bases of the junction unmatched. Here the CDR3 reads CSVGTGSFEQFF. The CDR3 DNA follows: TGCAGCGTTGGGACAGGGAGTTTCGAGCAGTTCTTC.

This clone appeared a few times. The J gene is TRBJ2-3, the V gene TRBV20-1; D gene uncertain. The CDR3 loop spans 11 amino acids. Germline V lookup: CDR1 DFQATT, CDR2 SNEGSKA (reference sequence). V was trimmed by 4 bases and J by 9 bases, leaving 11 bases between them. The CDR3 sequence: CSAIPLETQYF. CDR3 sequence (DNA): TGCAGTGCTATCCCCCTGGAGACGCAGTATTTT.

This clone was picked up one time. The chain links TRBV2 to TRBJ1-1, with 9 bases that match TRBD1. V was clipped by 6 bases and J by 1 base; unmatched bases: 6. CDR1 and CDR2 (germline): SNHLY, FYNNEI. The CDR3 spans 15 residues. The CDR3 sequence: CASRRQGVRNTEAFF. The CDR3, as DNA: TGTGCCAGCAGGCGACAGGGGGTTCGGAACACTGAAGCTTTCTTT.

The rearrangement links TRBV6-6 to TRBJ1-1, with D perhaps TRBD1 (6 bases). V was cut by 0 bases and J by 6 bases, with 8 bases left in between. The CDR3 is made up of 13 amino acids. Germline V gene sequence: CDR1 MNHNY, CDR2 SVGAGI (reference sequence). The CDR3: CASSYSRTAEAFF. The DNA for the CDR3 is TGTGCCAGCAGTTACTCTCGGACAGCTGAAGCTTTCTTT.

This clone was seen a handful of times. The V and J genes are TRBV21-1 and TRBJ2-7; TRBD1 is the table's D call and was not checked against the DNA. TRBV21-1 is recorded as a pseudogene. The CDR3 sequence is 15 residues long. This CDR3 is CASSDKLTDSYEQYF. CDR3 DNA sequence: TGTGCCAGCAGCGACAAGTTGACAGACTCCTACGAGCAGTACTTC.

The rearrangement uses TRBV5-1 and TRBJ2-3, with 9 positions matching TRBD1. CDR1 and CDR2 from the germline V gene are SGHRS and YFSETQ. This CDR3 contains 16 residues. J was trimmed by 3 bases and V by 4 bases; bases with no gene match: 9. The CDR3 loop reads CASSTGQGRGTDTQYF. CDR3 sequence (DNA): TGCGCCAGCAGCACCGGACAGGGGAGGGGAACAGATACGCAGTATTTT.

In its sample, this clone was seen a few times. The chain recombines TRBV5-1 with TRBJ2-2; TRBD2 might be the D (6 bases). Germline CDR1 reads SGHRS; CDR2 reads YFSETQ. Trimming removed 0 bases at V and 0 bases at J, with 9 bases between. The CDR3 totals 16 residues. The CDR3 DNA follows: TGCGCCAGCAGCTTGGAGAGACTAGCGAACACCGGGGAGCTGTTTTTT. Its translation: CASSLERLANTGELFF.

V is TRBV4-2 and J is TRBJ1-2, with D possibly matching TRBD1 (5 bases). CDR1 and CDR2 (germline): LGHNA, YNFKEQ. V was pared by 4 bases and J by 8 bases, with 17 bases between. CDR3 length equals 14 residues. CDR3 residues: CASSRGGSDWGYTF. The CDR3 DNA is TGTGCCAGCAGCCGGGGGGGGTCAGATTGGGGCTACACCTTC.

This clone was counted between two and nine times. The chain recombines TRBV11-2 with TRBJ1-1; D gene ambiguous. The CDR3 length is 13 residues. Germline CDR1 and CDR2: SGHAT and FQNNGV. Trimming cost V 3 bases and J 5 bases, with 10 bases left between them. CDR3 sequence: CASSFIRETEAFF. As DNA, the CDR3 is TGTGCCAGCAGCTTTATTCGAGAGACTGAAGCTTTCTTT.

V gene TRBV11-2 combines with J gene TRBJ2-3; perhaps TRBD1 as D (5 bases). Deletions cut 0 bases from V and 3 bases from J, with 19 bases between. Germline V gene lookup returns CDR1 SGHAT and CDR2 FQNNGV. The CDR3 has 18 amino acids. The CDR3 protein is CASSLDGVGGAGTDTQYF. Written as DNA, the CDR3 is TGTGCCAGCAGCTTAGACGGTGTGGGTGGGGCCGGGACAGATACGCAGTATTTT.

This clone came up a few times. V gene TRBV19 combines with J gene TRBJ1-1, with D unclear. The CDR3 consists of 15 residues. CDR1 LNHDA and CDR2 SQIVND come from the germline V gene (reference sequence). V was pared by 4 bases and J by 4 bases, with 16 bases between. CDR3 residues: CASSNFGSSGTEAFF. The CDR3 nucleotides are TGTGCCAGTAGTAATTTCGGCAGCTCAGGCACTGAAGCTTTCTTT.

J is TRBJ2-7 and V is TRBV10-1; D unclear. With 0 bases removed from V and 6 bases from J, the gap between germline ends came to 6 bases. CDR3 length: 12 amino acids. Germline CDR1 and CDR2: WNHNN and SYGVQD (reference sequence). The CDR3 reads CASSESLSEQYF. The CDR3 nucleotides read TGCGCCAGCAGTGAGTCCCTTTCCGAGCAGTACTTC.

This clone occurred a few times. The chain carries TRBV6-1 and TRBJ1-6; possible D gene TRBD1, 5 bases. Germline assignment: CDR1 MNHNS and CDR2 SASEGT. The V gene lost 6 bases and the J gene lost 6 bases, with 15 bases spanning the gap. There are 15 residues in the CDR3. The CDR3 DNA is TGTGCCAGCAGGCCCCCCGGACAAGCTAATTCACCCCTCCACTTT. Its translation is CASRPPGQANSPLHF.

A few counts support this clone. The chain uses TRBV5-4 and TRBJ1-2; 8 bases are a match to TRBD1. Germline V gene sequence: CDR1 SGHNT, CDR2 YYREEE (reference sequence). This CDR3 is 15 amino acids long. V trimming: 5 bases; J trimming: 3 bases; junction bases outside the gene matches: 9. This CDR3 is CASRSQGGSYYGYTF. CDR3 DNA: TGTGCCAGCAGATCACAGGGGGGGTCCTACTATGGCTACACCTTC. The full variable domain, its missing parts supplied by reference TRBV5-4 and TRBJ1-2, is ETGVTQSPTHLIKTRGQQVTLRCSSQSGHNTVSWYQQALGQGPQFIFQYYREEENGRGNFPPRFSGLQFPNYSSELNVNALELDDSALYLCASRSQGGSYYGYTFGSGTRLTVV.